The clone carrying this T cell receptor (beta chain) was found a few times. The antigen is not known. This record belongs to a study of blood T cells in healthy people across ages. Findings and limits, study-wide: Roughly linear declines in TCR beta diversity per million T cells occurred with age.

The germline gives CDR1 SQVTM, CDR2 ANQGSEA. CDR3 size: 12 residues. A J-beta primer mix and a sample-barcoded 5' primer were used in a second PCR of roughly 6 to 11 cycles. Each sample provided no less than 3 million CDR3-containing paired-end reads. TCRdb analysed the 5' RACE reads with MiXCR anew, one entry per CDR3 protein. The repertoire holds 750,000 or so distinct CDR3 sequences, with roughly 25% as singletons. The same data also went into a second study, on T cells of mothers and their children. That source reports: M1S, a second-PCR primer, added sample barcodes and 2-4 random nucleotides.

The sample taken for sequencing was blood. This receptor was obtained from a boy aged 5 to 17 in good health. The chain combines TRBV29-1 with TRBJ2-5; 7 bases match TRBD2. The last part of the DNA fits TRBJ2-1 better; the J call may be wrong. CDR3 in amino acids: CSVYPGGREQFF. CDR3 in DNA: TGCAGCGTTTACCCGGGGGGTCGTGAGCAGTTCTTC.